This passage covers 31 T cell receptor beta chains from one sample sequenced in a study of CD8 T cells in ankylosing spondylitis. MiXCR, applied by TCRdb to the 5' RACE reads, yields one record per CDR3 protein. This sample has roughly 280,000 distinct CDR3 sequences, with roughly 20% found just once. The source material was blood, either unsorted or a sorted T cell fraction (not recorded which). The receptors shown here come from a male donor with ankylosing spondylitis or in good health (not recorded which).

The CDR3 here is CASSLAPGQSAYEQYV. Written as DNA, the CDR3 is TGCGCCAGCAGCTTGGCACCGGGACAGTCGGCCTACGAGCAGTACGTC. This chain connects TRBV5-1 to TRBJ2-7, with 7 bases matching TRBD1. V gave up 0 bases and J gave up 2 bases; unmatched junction bases: 8. The CDR3 extends over 16 amino acids. CDR1 is SGHRS, CDR2 YFSETQ, per germline.

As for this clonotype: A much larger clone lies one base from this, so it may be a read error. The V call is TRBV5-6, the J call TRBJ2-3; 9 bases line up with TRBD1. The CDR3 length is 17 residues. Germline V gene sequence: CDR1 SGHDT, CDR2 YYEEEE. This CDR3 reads CAGSWRTGGSFTDTQYF. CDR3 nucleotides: TGTGCCGGCAGCTGGAGAACAGGGGGCTCCTTCACAGATACGCAGTATTTT.

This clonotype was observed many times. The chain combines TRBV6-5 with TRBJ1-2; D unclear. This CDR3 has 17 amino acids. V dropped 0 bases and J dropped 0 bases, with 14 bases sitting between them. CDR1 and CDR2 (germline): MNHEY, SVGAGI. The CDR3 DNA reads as TGTGCCAGCAGTTACTCGTGGACTGCATCAACTAACTATGGCTACACCTTC. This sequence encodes CASSYSWTASTNYGYTF.

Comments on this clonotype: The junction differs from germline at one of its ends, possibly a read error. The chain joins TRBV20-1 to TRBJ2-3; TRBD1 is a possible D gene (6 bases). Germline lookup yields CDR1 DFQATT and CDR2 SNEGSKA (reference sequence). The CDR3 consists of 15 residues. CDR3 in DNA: TGCTGTGCTAGAACAGGGTCGGGGCTAGCCGGTACGCAGTATTTT. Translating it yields CCARTGSGLAGTQYF.

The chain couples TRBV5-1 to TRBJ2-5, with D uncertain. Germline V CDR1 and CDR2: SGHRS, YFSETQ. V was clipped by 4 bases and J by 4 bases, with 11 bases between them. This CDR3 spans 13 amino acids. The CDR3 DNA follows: TGCGCCAGCAGCGGGGTAGGGCGAGAGACCCAGTACTTC. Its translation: CASSGVGRETQYF.

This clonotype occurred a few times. CDR3 DNA: TGCGCCAGCAGCCAACAACGACTAGCTGCCGATACGCAGTATTTT. The encoded protein is CASSQQRLAADTQYF. The rearrangement joins TRBV5-1 to TRBJ2-3; 7 bases match TRBD2. J gave up 6 bases and V 4 bases, and 11 bases lay outside the gene matches. The CDR3 covers 15 residues. The germline V gene has CDR1 SGHRS and CDR2 YFSETQ.

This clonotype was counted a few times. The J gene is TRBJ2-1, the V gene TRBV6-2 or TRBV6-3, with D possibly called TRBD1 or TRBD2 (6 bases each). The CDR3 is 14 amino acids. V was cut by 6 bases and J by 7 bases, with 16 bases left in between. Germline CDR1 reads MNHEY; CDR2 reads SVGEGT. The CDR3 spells CASSPWGARNEQFF. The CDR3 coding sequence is TGTGCCAGCAGCCCATGGGGGGCCCGAAATGAGCAGTTCTTC.

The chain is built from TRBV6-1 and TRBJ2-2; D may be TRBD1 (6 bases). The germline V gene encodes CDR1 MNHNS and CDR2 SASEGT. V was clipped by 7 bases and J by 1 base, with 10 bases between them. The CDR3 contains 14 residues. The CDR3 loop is CASKRQENTGELFF. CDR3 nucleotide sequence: TGTGCCAGCAAACGACAGGAGAACACCGGGGAGCTGTTTTTT.

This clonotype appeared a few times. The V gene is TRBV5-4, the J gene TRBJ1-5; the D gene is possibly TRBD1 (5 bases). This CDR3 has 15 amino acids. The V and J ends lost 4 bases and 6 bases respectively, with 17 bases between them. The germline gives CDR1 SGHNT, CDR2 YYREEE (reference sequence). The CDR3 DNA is TGTGCCAGCAGCCGCGGGAGGGGCGAGGGTCAGCCCCAGCATTTT. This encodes CASSRGRGEGQPQHF.

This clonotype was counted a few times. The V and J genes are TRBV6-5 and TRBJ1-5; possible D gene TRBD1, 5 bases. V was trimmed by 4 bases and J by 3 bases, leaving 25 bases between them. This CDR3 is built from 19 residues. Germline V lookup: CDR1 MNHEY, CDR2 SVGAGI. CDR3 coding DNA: TGTGCCAGCAGTTCTTACGGGGCGCAAGGATACAATAACAATCAGCCCCAGCATTTT. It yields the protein CASSSYGAQGYNNNQPQHF.

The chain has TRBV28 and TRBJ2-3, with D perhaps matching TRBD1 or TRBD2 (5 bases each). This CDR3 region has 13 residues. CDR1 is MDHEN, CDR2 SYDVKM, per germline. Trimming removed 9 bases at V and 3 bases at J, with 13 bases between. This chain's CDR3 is CASCQGGTDTQYF. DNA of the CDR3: TGTGCCAGTTGTCAGGGCGGGACAGATACGCAGTATTTT.

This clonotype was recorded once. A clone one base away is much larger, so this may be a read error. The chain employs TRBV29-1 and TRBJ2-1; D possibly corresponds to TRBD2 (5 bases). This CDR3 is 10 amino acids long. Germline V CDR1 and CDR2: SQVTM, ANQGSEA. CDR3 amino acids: CSVEEGRGYF. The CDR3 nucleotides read TGCAGCGTTGAAGAAGGTCGGGGATACTTC.

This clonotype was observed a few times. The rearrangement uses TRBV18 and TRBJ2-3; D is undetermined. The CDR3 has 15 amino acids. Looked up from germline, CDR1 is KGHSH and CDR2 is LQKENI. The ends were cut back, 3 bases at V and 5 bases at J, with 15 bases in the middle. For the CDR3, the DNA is TGTGCCAGCTCACCTCCGGGTCGAACCGAAGATACGCAGTATTTT. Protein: CASSPPGRTEDTQYF.

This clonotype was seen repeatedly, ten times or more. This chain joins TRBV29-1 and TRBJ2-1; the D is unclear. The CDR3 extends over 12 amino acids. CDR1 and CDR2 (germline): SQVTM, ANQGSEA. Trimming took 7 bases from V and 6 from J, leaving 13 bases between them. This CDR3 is CSDSRFGNEQFF. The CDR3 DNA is TGCAGCGATAGTCGCTTCGGCAATGAGCAGTTCTTC.

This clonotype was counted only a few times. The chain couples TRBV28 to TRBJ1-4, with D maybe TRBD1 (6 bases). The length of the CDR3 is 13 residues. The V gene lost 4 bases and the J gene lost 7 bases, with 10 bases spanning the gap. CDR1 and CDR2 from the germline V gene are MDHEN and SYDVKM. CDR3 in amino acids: CASSSGVSEKLFF. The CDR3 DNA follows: TGTGCCAGCAGTTCAGGGGTCAGTGAAAAACTGTTTTTT.

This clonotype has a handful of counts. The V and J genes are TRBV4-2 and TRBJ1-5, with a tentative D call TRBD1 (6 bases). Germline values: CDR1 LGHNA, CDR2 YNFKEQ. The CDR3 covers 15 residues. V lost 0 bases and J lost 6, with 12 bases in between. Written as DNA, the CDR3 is TGTGCCAGCAGCCAAGATTTCCAGGGGACTCAGCCCCAGCATTTT. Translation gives CASSQDFQGTQPQHF.

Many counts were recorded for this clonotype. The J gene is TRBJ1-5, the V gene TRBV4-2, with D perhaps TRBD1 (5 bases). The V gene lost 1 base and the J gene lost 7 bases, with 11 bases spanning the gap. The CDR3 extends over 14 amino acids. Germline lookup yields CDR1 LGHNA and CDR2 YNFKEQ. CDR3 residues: CASSQVGEPQPQHF. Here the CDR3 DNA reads TGTGCCAGCAGCCAAGTAGGGGAACCACAGCCCCAGCATTTT.

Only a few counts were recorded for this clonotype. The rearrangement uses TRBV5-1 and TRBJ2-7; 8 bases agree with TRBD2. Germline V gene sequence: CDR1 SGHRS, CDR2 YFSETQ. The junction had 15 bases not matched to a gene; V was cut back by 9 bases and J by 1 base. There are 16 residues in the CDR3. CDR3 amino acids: CATPGGATAPSYEQYV. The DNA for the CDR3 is TGCGCCACCCCGGGGGGGGCGACAGCCCCGTCCTACGAGCAGTACGTC.

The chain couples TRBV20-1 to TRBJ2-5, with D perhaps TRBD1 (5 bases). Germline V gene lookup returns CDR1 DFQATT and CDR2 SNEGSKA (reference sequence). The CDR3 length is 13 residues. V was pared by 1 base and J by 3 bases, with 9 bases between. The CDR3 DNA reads TGCAGTGCTAGAGCGGCAGGGAAAGAGACCCAGTACTTC. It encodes CSARAAGKETQYF.

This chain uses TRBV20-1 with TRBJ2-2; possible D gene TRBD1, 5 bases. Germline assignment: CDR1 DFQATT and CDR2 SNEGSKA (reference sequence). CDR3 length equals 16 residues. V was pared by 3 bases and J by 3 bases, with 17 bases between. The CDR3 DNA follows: TGCAGTGCTAGGAAGACAGCCCCCAGAGACACCGGGGAGCTGTTTTTT. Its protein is CSARKTAPRDTGELFF.

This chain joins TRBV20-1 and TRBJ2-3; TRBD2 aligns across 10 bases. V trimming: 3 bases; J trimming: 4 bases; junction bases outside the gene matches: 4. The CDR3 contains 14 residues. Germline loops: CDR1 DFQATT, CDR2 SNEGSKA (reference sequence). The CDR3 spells CSASRLAGADTQYF. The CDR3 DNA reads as TGCAGTGCTAGTCGCCTAGCGGGGGCAGATACGCAGTATTTT.

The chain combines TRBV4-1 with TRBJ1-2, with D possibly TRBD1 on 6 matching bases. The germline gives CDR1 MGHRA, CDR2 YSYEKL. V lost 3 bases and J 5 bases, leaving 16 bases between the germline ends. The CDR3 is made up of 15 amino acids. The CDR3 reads CASSHQGLNVYGYTF. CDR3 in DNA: TGCGCCAGCAGCCACCAGGGGCTGAACGTTTATGGCTACACCTTC.

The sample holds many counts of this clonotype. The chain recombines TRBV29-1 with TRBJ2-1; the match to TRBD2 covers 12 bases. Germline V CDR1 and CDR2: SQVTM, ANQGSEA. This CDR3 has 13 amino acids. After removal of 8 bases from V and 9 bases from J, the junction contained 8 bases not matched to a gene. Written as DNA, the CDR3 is TGCAGCTCGGGGAGACTAGCGGGAGTTGAGCAGTTCTTC. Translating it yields CSSGRLAGVEQFF.

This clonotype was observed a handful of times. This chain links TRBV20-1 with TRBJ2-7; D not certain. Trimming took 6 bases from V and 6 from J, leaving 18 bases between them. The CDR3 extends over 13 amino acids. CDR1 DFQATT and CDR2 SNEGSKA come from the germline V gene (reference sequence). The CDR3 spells CSAADGLGPEQYV. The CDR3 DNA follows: TGCAGTGCCGCAGACGGTTTAGGTCCCGAGCAGTACGTC.

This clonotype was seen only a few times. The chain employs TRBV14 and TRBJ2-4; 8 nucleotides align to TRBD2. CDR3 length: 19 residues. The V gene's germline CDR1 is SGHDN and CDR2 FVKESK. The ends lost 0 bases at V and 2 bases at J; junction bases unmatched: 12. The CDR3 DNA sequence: TGTGCCAGCAGCCAAGAGGGGGTCGGTAGCGGGATTACCAAAAACATTCAGTACTTC. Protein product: CASSQEGVGSGITKNIQYF.

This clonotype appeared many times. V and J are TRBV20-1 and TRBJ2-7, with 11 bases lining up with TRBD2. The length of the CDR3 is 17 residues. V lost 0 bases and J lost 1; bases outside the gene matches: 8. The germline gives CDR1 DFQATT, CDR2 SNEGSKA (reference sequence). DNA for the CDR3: TGCAGTGCTAGAGATCGGCGACTAGCGGGACTATCCTACGAGCAGTACGTC. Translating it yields CSARDRRLAGLSYEQYV.

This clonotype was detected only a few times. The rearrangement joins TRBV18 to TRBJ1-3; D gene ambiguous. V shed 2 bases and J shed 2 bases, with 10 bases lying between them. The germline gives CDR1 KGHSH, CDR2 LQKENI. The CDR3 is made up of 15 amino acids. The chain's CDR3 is CASSPITGTGNTIYF. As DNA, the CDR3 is TGTGCCAGCTCACCAATAACGGGGACTGGAAACACCATATATTTT.

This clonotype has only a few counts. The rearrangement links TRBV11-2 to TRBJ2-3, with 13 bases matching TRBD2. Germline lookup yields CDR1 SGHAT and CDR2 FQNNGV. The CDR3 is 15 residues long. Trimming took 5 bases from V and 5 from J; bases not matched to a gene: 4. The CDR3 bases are TGTGCCAGCAGCCCCGGGACTAGCGGGGAAGATACGCAGTATTTT. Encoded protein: CASSPGTSGEDTQYF.

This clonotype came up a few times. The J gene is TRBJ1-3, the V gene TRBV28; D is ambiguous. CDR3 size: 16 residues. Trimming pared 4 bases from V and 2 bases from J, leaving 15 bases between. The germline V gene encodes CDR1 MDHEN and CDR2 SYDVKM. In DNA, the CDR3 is TGTGCCAGCAGTTCGCAGGCGATAGTGCCTGGAAACACCATATATTTT. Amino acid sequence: CASSSQAIVPGNTIYF. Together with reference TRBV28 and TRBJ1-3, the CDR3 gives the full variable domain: DVKVTQSSRYLVKRTGEKVFLECVQDMDHENMFWYRQDPGLGLRLIYFSYDVKMKEKGDIPEGYSVSREKKERFSLILESASTNQTSMYLCASSSQAIVPGNTIYFGEGSWLTVV.

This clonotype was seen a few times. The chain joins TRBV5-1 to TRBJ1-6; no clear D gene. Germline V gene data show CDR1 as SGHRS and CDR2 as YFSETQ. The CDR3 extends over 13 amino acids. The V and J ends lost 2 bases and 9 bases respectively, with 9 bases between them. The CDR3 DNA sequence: TGCGCCAGCAGCTTAACGTGGATTTCACCCCTCCACTTT. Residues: CASSLTWISPLHF.

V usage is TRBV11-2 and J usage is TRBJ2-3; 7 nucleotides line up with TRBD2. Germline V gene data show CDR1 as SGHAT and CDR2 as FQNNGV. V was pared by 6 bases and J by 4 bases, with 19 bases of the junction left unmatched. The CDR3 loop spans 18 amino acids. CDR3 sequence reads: CASSAARGFGLESDTQYF. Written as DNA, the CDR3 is TGTGCCAGCAGTGCCGCTCGCGGTTTTGGACTAGAGTCAGATACGCAGTATTTT.